The following is a T cell receptor (beta chain) sequence with its context. This clonotype was counted a single time. Its antigen is still unknown. One base away there is no much larger clone; base qualities are not given. One read provides weak support. Measured from the cysteine to the phenylalanine, the CDR3 is 16 residues long. Solely the CDR3 DNA is kept, with 48 bases framed from the first base. A distance of 17 bases separates the germline ends of V and J, which lose 3 bases and 3 bases respectively. This specimen's treatment or condition label, interpreted: in vitro stimulation with specific CMV peptide epitopes to enrich CMV-specific T cells. The listed sequencing device is Illumina HiSeq 1500. TCRdb reanalyzed the raw reads on its own, using fastp at Q25 for trimming and MiXCR for clone calling, and kept in-frame beta chains. Rows are combined by CDR3 protein, so each entry shows the most common genes and DNA. The table for this sample lists around 900,000 distinct CDR3 sequences; less than 40% of them were counted only once. The ten largest clones capture roughly 13% of the sample.

These data originate in a study of T cell repertoires in cytomegalovirus infection (dated by TCRdb to about 2019). Turning to the overall study: The peptide stimulations were aimed at well-studied HLA-B-restricted epitopes as well as recently identified HLA-C-restricted CMV epitopes, whose presentation resists viral immunomodulation. The HLA type of each donor mattered for the analysis, because public TCR beta signatures pointed to carriage of CMV infection along with the matching HLA type. General study outcomes and caveats: Carriers of CMV infection plus the relevant HLA type were discriminated by the cumulative frequency of public TCR beta family members in the study cohort and in an independent approximately 350-donor cohort. In the ex vivo response, HLA-C-restricted CMV-specific TCR beta clonotypes were dominant, and in two of eight donors the single most frequent clonotype came from this HLA-C-restricted group.

The sequence came from a human donor in good health (CMV status not recorded). Some clones in this sample may be carry-over from other donors' samples. The material sequenced was cultured CD8+ T cells from PBMCs, taken from culture after CMV antigen stimulation. The sequence joins TRBV12-3 or TRBV12-4 to TRBJ1-1; matching of 5 bases hints at TRBD1 as the D gene. The nucleotide sequence reads as follows: TGTGCCAGCAGTTTCGAGACAGTTCCGACGGACACTGAAGCTTTCTTT. This gives the protein CASSFETVPTDTEAFF.